A selection of T cell receptor beta chains follows, all from one sample in a study of CD8+ T cells in alopecia areata. The method was immunoSEQ multiplex PCR; TCRdb's version includes in-frame clones alone and lacks a portion of them. Of about 260,000 clones listed, 60% are singletons. The material sequenced was CD4+ T cells sorted from blood, taken at approximately week 52, from a patient treated with tofacitinib. These receptors were collected from a human donor with alopecia areata. Both conserved end residues are part of each CDR3. D genes are given only for firm matches. Some rows have no size entry. The others give once, few or many, or a class for an expanded clone.

V gene	J gene	clone size	D gene	CDR3 length	CDR3 DNA	CDR3 protein
TRBV29-1	TRBJ2-5	-	-	15	TGCAGCGTTGCCCAGGGACAAGGGTGGCAAGAGACCCAGTACTTC	CSVAQGQGWQETQYF
TRBV19	TRBJ2-4	few	-	14	TGTGCCAGTAGTCGGACCGGGACGCCGGCTACTCAGTACTTC	CASSRTGTPATQYF
TRBV7-9	TRBJ1-1	-	-	13	TGTGCCAGCAGCGAAGGGGGGAGCACTGAAGCTTTCTTT	CASSEGGSTEAFF
TRBV4-3	TRBJ1-1	-	-	15	TGCGCCAGCAGCCAAGAGATAGGGGGTAACACTGAAGCTTTCTTT	CASSQEIGGNTEAFF
TRBV7-2	TRBJ2-3	-	-	13	TGTGCCAGCAGCTCCCGGGGGAGGCATACGCAGTATTTT	CASSSRGRHTQYF
TRBV29-1	TRBJ2-1	-	TRBD2	17	TGCAGCGTTGAACTTCAAGCTTTAGCGGGGAAGTACAATGAGCAGTTCTTC	CSVELQALAGKYNEQFF
TRBV7-3	TRBJ2-2	-	-	18	TGTGCCAGCAGCACCCAGCCAGGGCCCCCTAGGAACACCGGGGAGCTGTTTTTT	CASSTQPGPPRNTGELFF
TRBV4-3	TRBJ2-6	-	-	16	TGCGCCAGCAGCCAAGATCAGGGATCGGGGGCCAACGTCCTGACTTTC	CASSQDQGSGANVLTF
TRBV5-1	TRBJ2-2	-	-	16	TGCGCCAGCGGAGACGGAAAAATCGCGAACACCGGGGAGCTGTTTTTT	CASGDGKIANTGELFF
TRBV7-9	TRBJ1-1	few	-	14	TGTGCCAGCAGCCTTACCGGGGGAGGGACTGAAGCTTTCTTT	CASSLTGGGTEAFF
TRBV6-5	TRBJ1-3	-	-	14	TGTGCCAGCAGTTACAGACCTACTGGAAACACCATATATTTT	CASSYRPTGNTIYF
TRBV30	TRBJ1-5	-	TRBD1	14	TGTGCCTGGTCACAGGGGGCGCGGGATCAGCCCCAGCATTTT	CAWSQGARDQPQHF
TRBV5-1	TRBJ1-1	-	-	15	TGCGCCAGCAGCTTAACTGGGACGGGGAACACTGAAGCTTTCTTT	CASSLTGTGNTEAFF
TRBV4-1	TRBJ1-1	-	TRBD1	15	TGCGCCAGCAGCCGCGGGGACAGGGAGAACACTGAAGCTTTCTTT	CASSRGDRENTEAFF
TRBV5-1	TRBJ1-1	-	-	16	TGCGCCAGCAGCTTGACAGCACGACCTAGGTACACTGAAGCTTTCTTT	CASSLTARPRYTEAFF
TRBV6-6	TRBJ1-2	-	-	15	TGTGCCAGCAGAGGTCCGGGACTTCAGGACTATGGCTACACCTTC	CASRGPGLQDYGYTF
TRBV6-5	TRBJ2-4	-	TRBD1	13	TGTGCCAGCAGCGGCAATGGACAGGGGCGCGAGTACTTC	CASSGNGQGREYF
TRBV29-1	TRBJ1-3	-	-	14	TGCAGCGTCCTAATGGGGGCCTCTGGAAACACCATATATTTT	CSVLMGASGNTIYF
TRBV30	TRBJ1-6	-	-	14	TGTGCCTGGGCCGGGACGGCATTTAATTCACCCCTCCACTTT	CAWAGTAFNSPLHF
TRBV20-1	TRBJ2-7	-	-	11	TGCAGTGCTATAGAACGCTACGAGCAGTACTTC	CSAIERYEQYF
TRBV7-8	TRBJ2-5	few	-	15	TGTGCCAGCAGCCCAAAAGGCCTAGCAATAGAGACCCAGTACTTC	CASSPKGLAIETQYF
TRBV29-1	TRBJ2-1	-	TRBD1	11	TGCAGCGACGGACAGGGGGGCGAGCAGTTCTTC	CSDGQGGEQFF
TRBV30	TRBJ1-6	-	-	16	TGTGCCTGGAGTTCGACGGACAGTCGGCCTTTATCACCCCTCCACTTT	CAWSSTDSRPLSPLHF
TRBV29-1	TRBJ1-1	-	-	11	TGCAGCGTTGGGGAGAACACTGAAGCTTTCTTT	CSVGENTEAFF
TRBV11-1	TRBJ2-7	few	TRBD1	15	TGTGCCAGCAGCCGTTTAGGACAGGGGTCATTCGAGCAGTACTTC	CASSRLGQGSFEQYF
TRBV9	TRBJ1-1	-	-	14	TGTGCCAGCAGCCCCCAAAGGGCTAACACTGAAGCTTTCTTT	CASSPQRANTEAFF
TRBV5-4	TRBJ2-7	-	TRBD2	14	TGTGCCAGCAGCGCGGGACTAGCGGGGGTTGAGCAGTACTTC	CASSAGLAGVEQYF
TRBV2	TRBJ2-7	-	-	13	TGTGCCAGCGGGGGGCCTAGAATGGGCGAGCAGTACTTC	CASGGPRMGEQYF
TRBV29-1	TRBJ2-7	-	TRBD1	15	TGCAGCGCCTTGGCGAGGGGGCTTAACTCCTACGAGCAGTACTTC	CSALARGLNSYEQYF
TRBV4-2	TRBJ2-5	few	-	13	TGTGCCAGCAGTTTTGTAAGGCAAGAGACCCAGTACTTC	CASSFVRQETQYF
TRBV6-5	TRBJ1-2	-	TRBD1	14	TGTGCCAGCAGATATGGACAGGGGGACTATGGCTACACCTTC	CASRYGQGDYGYTF
TRBV2	TRBJ2-2	-	-	15	TGTGCCAGCAGTCGACAGCTCCAGAACACCGGGGAGCTGTTTTTT	CASSRQLQNTGELFF
TRBV4-3	TRBJ2-3	-	-	18	TGCGCCAGCAGCCAAGATGGGCTCGGACTGTACTCCACAGATACGCAGTATTTT	CASSQDGLGLYSTDTQYF
TRBV29-1	TRBJ2-4	-	TRBD1	14	TGCAGCGTTGGGGACAGGGGAGCCAAAAACATTCAGTACTTC	CSVGDRGAKNIQYF
TRBV10-3	TRBJ1-5	-	-	14	TGTGCCATCAGTATAACAGGTATCGGTCAGCCCCAGCATTTT	CAISITGIGQPQHF
TRBV4-2	TRBJ2-2	-	TRBD2	16	TGTGCCAGCAGCCAAGCCGGACTAGCAGGGACCGGGGAGCTGTTTTTT	CASSQAGLAGTGELFF
TRBV27	TRBJ1-1	-	TRBD1	17	TGTGCCAGCAGTGCATACGCCCCGGGACAGGGGAACACTGAAGCTTTCTTT	CASSAYAPGQGNTEAFF
TRBV27	TRBJ1-1	once	TRBD1	14	TGTGCCAGCAGTTTTCTAACAGGGGCCACTGAAGCTTTCTTT	CASSFLTGATEAFF
TRBV5-4	TRBJ2-7	few	TRBD1	14	TGTGCCAGCAGCAGGGGACAGTCCGACTACGAGCAGTACTTC	CASSRGQSDYEQYF
TRBV7-2	TRBJ2-5	-	-	14	TGTGCCAGCAGCTTAACGGTCCTTTACAGAGCCCAGTACTTC	CASSLTVLYRAQYF
TRBV7-2	TRBJ2-5	-	-	13	TGTGCCAGCAGCTCCCGGATACAAGAGACCCAGTACTTC	CASSSRIQETQYF
TRBV7-9	TRBJ2-7	-	-	13	TGTGCCAGCAGCCCCGCGGTTTCGGGCGAGCAGTACTTC	CASSPAVSGEQYF
TRBV4-3	TRBJ1-1	once	TRBD1	17	TGCGCCAGCAGCCAGGATGTCCGGACAGGGACGGTCACTGAAGCTTTCTTT	CASSQDVRTGTVTEAFF
TRBV30	TRBJ2-5	-	TRBD2	13	TGTGCCTGGAGTGCGACTAGCGAAGAGACCCAGTACTTC	CAWSATSEETQYF
TRBV29-1	TRBJ2-7	-	-	11	TGCAGCGTTCTAGGGGGGTACGAGCAGTACTTC	CSVLGGYEQYF
TRBV4-3	TRBJ2-4	-	-	15	TGCGCCAGCAGCCAAGAGAAGTTAGCCAAAAACATTCAGTACTTC	CASSQEKLAKNIQYF